The rows below give T cell receptor beta chains drawn from one sample of a study of T-cell memory formation after mild COVID-19. TCRdb independently ran MiXCR on the 5' RACE reads; one entry per CDR3 protein. This table has around 200,000 distinct CDR3 sequences, 16% appearing once. The sequencing input was PBMCs or a T cell subset sorted from them (not recorded which). All receptors derive from an adult woman who had mild COVID-19 (a few samples of this study predate the infection). Cell type and time point are not known. Each CDR3 is given with its conserved first and last residue. D genes are given only for firm matches. Expanded clones are given a class, and other clones once, few, many or no size at all.

D gene | J gene | clone size | V gene | CDR3 length | CDR3 DNA | CDR3 protein
. | TRBJ2-2 | once | TRBV7-3 | 14 | TGTGCCAGCAGCTTCAGGGGGGACACCGGGGAGCTGTTTTTT | CASSFRGDTGELFF
. | TRBJ1-2 | . | TRBV5-1 | 14 | TGCGCCAGCAGCTTATCGGCCGGCGGTTATGGCTACACCTTC | CASSLSAGGYGYTF
TRBD1 | TRBJ1-2 | . | TRBV20-1 | 14 | TGCAGTGCTCCGGGGACAGTCATTAACTATGGCTACACCTTC | CSAPGTVINYGYTF
TRBD1 | TRBJ1-4 | . | TRBV4-1 | 16 | TGCGCCAGCAGCCAAGATCAGGGACAGGGGTGGGAAAAACTGTTTTTT | CASSQDQGQGWEKLFF
. | TRBJ1-2 | few | TRBV6-1 | 15 | TGTGCCAGCAGTGCGCTGATCGGGGCGAACTATGGCTACACCTTC | CASSALIGANYGYTF
. | TRBJ2-7 | . | TRBV5-1 | 14 | TGCGCCAGCAGCTTGGCTCCTAGCCTCTTCGAGCAGTACTTC | CASSLAPSLFEQYF
TRBD1 | TRBJ1-1 | few | TRBV29-1 | 13 | TGCAGCACGTGGGACAGGGAGGTCACTGAAGCTTTCTTT | CSTWDREVTEAFF
. | TRBJ2-7 | few | TRBV19 | 14 | TGTGCCAGTAGTATAGCGGGGAATCTTTACGAGCAGTACTTC | CASSIAGNLYEQYF
. | TRBJ2-3 | . | TRBV7-2 | 14 | TGTGCCAGCAGCTTTTACCAGGGCACAGATACGCAGTATTTT | CASSFYQGTDTQYF
. | TRBJ2-5 | few | TRBV6-5 | 14 | TGTGCCAGCAGTTACTCGACAGCTCAAGAGACCCAGTACTTC | CASSYSTAQETQYF
. | TRBJ1-5 | few | TRBV10-3 | 13 | TGTGCCATCAGTGACAGTCCGAATCAGCCCCAGCATTTT | CAISDSPNQPQHF
TRBD2 | TRBJ2-1 | . | TRBV4-2 | 17 | TGTGCCAGCAGCCTCCGGACTAGCGGGGGGGCCCAGAATGAGCAGTTCTTC | CASSLRTSGGAQNEQFF
TRBD2 | TRBJ2-1 | few | TRBV29-1 | 16 | TGCAGCGTACGAGGGGCACTAGCGGGGCCCTACAATGAGCAGTTCTTC | CSVRGALAGPYNEQFF
. | TRBJ2-1 | . | TRBV12-2 | 21 | TGTGCAAGTCGCCGAGAGACTAGCGGGACACCAACTACGAGCTCCTACAATGAGCAGTTCTTC | CASRRETSGTPTTSSYNEQFF
TRBD2 | TRBJ2-7 | . | TRBV3-1 | 11 | TGTGCCAGCGGGGGGGCCTACGAGCAGTACTTC | CASGGAYEQYF
TRBD2 | TRBJ2-7 | few | TRBV4-3 | 16 | TGCGCCAGCAGCCAAGATCTAGCGGGAGTTCCCTACGAGCAGTACTTC | CASSQDLAGVPYEQYF
TRBD1 | TRBJ1-2 | medium-sized | TRBV20-1 | 13 | TGCAGTGCTAGGGAAGGACAGGACTATGGCTACACCTTC | CSAREGQDYGYTF
TRBD2 | TRBJ2-2 | many | TRBV29-1 | 16 | TGCAGCGTTGAAGAATCCGGGACTAGCGGAACCGGGGAGCTGTTTTTT | CSVEESGTSGTGELFF
. | TRBJ2-1 | few | TRBV11-2 | 17 | TGTGCCAGCAGCTCCTACCGGGGTCGGGACGCCTACAATGAGCAGTTCTTC | CASSSYRGRDAYNEQFF
. | TRBJ2-5 | few | TRBV6-5 | 11 | TGTGCCAGCAGACTCGGGGAGACCCAGTACTTC | CASRLGETQYF
. | TRBJ2-7 | . | TRBV5-1 | 16 | TGCGCCAGCAGCTTTGGCGAACAGGGGAGGACTATCGAGCAGTACTTC | CASSFGEQGRTIEQYF
. | TRBJ2-1 | . | TRBV14 | 20 | TGTGCCAGCAGCCCCGTGGGTAGCGGATTATCCCGGGGGAGGAATAATGAGCAGTTCTTC | CASSPVGSGLSRGRNNEQFF
. | TRBJ2-7 | . | TRBV21-1 | 18 | TGTGCCAGCAGCCCAAAACCCCCCACGGGACAGCCCCTCTACGAGCAGTACTTC | CASSPKPPTGQPLYEQYF
TRBD2 | TRBJ2-1 | few | TRBV12-3/TRBV12-4 | 16 | TGTGCCAGCAGTTCTACTAGCGCCAGCTCCTACAATGAGCAGTTCTTC | CASSSTSASSYNEQFF
. | TRBJ2-2 | . | TRBV11-3 | 15 | TGTGCCAGCAGCTTAGGTGGGGGTTCCACCGGGGAGCTGTTTTTT | CASSLGGGSTGELFF
TRBD1 | TRBJ2-3 | . | TRBV7-9 | 15 | TGTGCCAGCAGCGGTCGGGACAGCTACACAGATACGCAGTATTTT | CASSGRDSYTDTQYF
TRBD2 | TRBJ2-5 | few | TRBV12-3/TRBV12-4 | 15 | TGTGCCAGCAGCCCTCCGGGGGGAGAGGGAGAGACCCAGTACTTC | CASSPPGGEGETQYF
TRBD2 | TRBJ2-1 | few | TRBV4-3 | 16 | TGCGCCAGCAGCCCAGGGACTAGCGGATTATACAATGAGCAGTTCTTC | CASSPGTSGLYNEQFF
TRBD1 | TRBJ2-7 | few | TRBV15 | 15 | TGTGCCACCAGCAGAGAGGGACAGGGGTACCACGAGCAGTACTTC | CATSREGQGYHEQYF
TRBD2 | TRBJ2-1 | few | TRBV7-2 | 15 | TGTGCCAGCAGCCCCGACAGGGTTCTGGGACTAGCGATGTTCTTC | CASSPDRVLGLAMFF
. | TRBJ2-2 | few | TRBV7-8 | 16 | TGTGCCAGCAGCTTCGTCAGGGGAATTTTAACCGGGGAGCTGTTTTTT | CASSFVRGILTGELFF
TRBD2 | TRBJ2-1 | few | TRBV12-3/TRBV12-4 | 15 | TGTGCCAGCAGTTTTAGTGGCGGGGGGGCAGGTGAGCAGTTCTTC | CASSFSGGGAGEQFF
. | TRBJ2-5 | few | TRBV7-9 | 14 | TGTGCCAGCAGCCCCCCGGGCTTAGCGGCGACCCAGTACTTC | CASSPPGLAATQYF
. | TRBJ2-3 | . | TRBV7-2 | 15 | TGTGCCAGCAGCTCCGCTAGGTGGGCGGCAGATACGCAGTATTTT | CASSSARWAADTQYF
. | TRBJ1-5 | few | TRBV20-1 | 13 | TGCAGTGCTAGAGTACAGGGAGGTCAGCCCCAGCATTTT | CSARVQGGQPQHF
. | TRBJ2-7 | . | TRBV6-5 | 15 | TGTGCCAGCAGCCTAGACAGTTTAAGTTCCTACGAGCAGTACTTC | CASSLDSLSSYEQYF
TRBD2 | TRBJ2-1 | many | TRBV4-2 | 16 | TGTGCCAGCAGCCAAGATGGACTAGCCGGGGGGAATGAGCAGTTCTTC | CASSQDGLAGGNEQFF
. | TRBJ1-1 | many | TRBV7-8 | 14 | TGTGCCAGCAGCCTACAGGGTCAGGACACTGAAGCTTTCTTT | CASSLQGQDTEAFF
. | TRBJ1-4 | few | TRBV20-1 | 13 | TGCAGTGCTAGTAAATCAACTAATGAAAAACTGTTTTTT | CSASKSTNEKLFF
TRBD1 | TRBJ1-6 | . | TRBV5-1 | 18 | TGCGCCAGCAGCTCAACTCCGAGGGGACAGGGGAGGAATTCACCCCTCCACTTT | CASSSTPRGQGRNSPLHF
TRBD1 | TRBJ2-3 | . | TRBV12-3/TRBV12-4 | 14 | TGTGCCAGCAGTTGGGGACAGGGCACAGATACGCAGTATTTT | CASSWGQGTDTQYF
. | TRBJ1-1 | once | TRBV20-1 | 12 | TGCAGTGCTGTCCCAGGAGTCACTGAAGCTTTCTTT | CSAVPGVTEAFF
. | TRBJ2-7 | few | TRBV7-9 | 13 | TGTGCCAGCAGCTTCGGAGCTTCCTACGAGCAGTACTTC | CASSFGASYEQYF
TRBD1 | TRBJ2-1 | . | TRBV9 | 16 | TGTGCCAGCAGCGTAGCAGGGGGTATCTCCTACAATGAGCAGTTCTTC | CASSVAGGISYNEQFF
. | TRBJ2-1 | many | TRBV12-3/TRBV12-4 | 12 | TGTGCCAGCTCCTCCTGGGGGGATGAGCAGTTCTTC | CASSSWGDEQFF
. | TRBJ2-3 | . | TRBV29-1 | 16 | TGCAGCGTTGAAGGATTCCCCCGCGTGAGCACAGATACGCAGTATTTT | CSVEGFPRVSTDTQYF
TRBD2 | TRBJ2-1 | many | TRBV7-2 | 18 | TGTGCCAGCAGCTTAGCTTATAGCGGGCGGACCTCCTACAATGAGCAGTTCTTC | CASSLAYSGRTSYNEQFF
TRBD2 | TRBJ2-7 | . | TRBV7-9 | 16 | TGTGCCAGCACCCGGGAGGTTAGCGGGAGAAGGTACGAGCAGTACTTC | CASTREVSGRRYEQYF
. | TRBJ1-1 | few | TRBV6-1 | 14 | TGTGCCAGCAGCCCGACCCACTCGAACACTGAAGCTTTCTTT | CASSPTHSNTEAFF
. | TRBJ2-7 | few | TRBV12-3/TRBV12-4 | 15 | TGTGCCAGCAGTCCGTCCCCTGGCGTGACCTACGAGCAGTACTTC | CASSPSPGVTYEQYF